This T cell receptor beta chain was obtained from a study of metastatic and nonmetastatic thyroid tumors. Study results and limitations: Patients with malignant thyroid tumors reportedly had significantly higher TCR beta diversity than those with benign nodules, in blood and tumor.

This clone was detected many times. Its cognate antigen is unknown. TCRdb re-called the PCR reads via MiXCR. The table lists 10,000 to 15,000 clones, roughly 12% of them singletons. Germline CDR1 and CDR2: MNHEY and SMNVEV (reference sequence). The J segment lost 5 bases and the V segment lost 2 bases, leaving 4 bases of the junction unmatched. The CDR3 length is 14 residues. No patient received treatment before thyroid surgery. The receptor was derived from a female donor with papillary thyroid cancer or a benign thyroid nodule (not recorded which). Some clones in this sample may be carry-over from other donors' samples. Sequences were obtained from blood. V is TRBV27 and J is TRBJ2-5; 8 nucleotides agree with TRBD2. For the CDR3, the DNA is TGTGCCAGCAGTTTAGGGACTAGTGGGGAGACCCAGTACTTC. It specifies CASSLGTSGETQYF.